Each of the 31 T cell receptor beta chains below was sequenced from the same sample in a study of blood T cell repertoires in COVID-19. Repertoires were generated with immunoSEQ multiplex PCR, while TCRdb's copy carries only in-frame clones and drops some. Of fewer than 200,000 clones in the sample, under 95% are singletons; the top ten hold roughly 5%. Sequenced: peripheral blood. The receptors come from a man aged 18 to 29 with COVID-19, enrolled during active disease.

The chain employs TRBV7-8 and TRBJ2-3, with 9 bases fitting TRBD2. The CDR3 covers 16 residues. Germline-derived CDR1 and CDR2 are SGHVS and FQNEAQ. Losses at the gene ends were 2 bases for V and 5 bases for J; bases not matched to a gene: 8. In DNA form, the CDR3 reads TGTGCCAGCAGCTTAAAGCGCGGGAGGGCCGTAGATACGCAGTATTTT. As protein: CASSLKRGRAVDTQYF.

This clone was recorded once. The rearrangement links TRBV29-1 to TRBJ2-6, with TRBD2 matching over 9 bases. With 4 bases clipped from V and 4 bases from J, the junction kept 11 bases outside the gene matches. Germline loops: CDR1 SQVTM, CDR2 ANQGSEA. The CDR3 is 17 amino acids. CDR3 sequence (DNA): TGCAGCGTTGGTTTTTGGGCGGGAGGGCCCGGGGCCAACGTCCTGACTTTC. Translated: CSVGFWAGGPGANVLTF.

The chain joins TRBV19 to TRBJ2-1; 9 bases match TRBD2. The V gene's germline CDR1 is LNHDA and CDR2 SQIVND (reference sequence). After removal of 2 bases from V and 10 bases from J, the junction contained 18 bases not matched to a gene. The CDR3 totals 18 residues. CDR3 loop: CASSILQDLGGRAKEQFF. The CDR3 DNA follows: TGTGCCAGTAGTATATTGCAGGATTTGGGCGGGAGGGCCAAGGAGCAGTTCTTC.

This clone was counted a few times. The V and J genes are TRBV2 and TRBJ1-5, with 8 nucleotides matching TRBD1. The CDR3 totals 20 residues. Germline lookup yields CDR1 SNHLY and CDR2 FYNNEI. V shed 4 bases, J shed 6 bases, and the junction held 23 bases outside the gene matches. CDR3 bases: TGTGCCAGCAGTGTTTCCTGGAACATCCCAAGACAGGGGCCCCGTCAGCCCCAGCATTTT. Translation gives CASSVSWNIPRQGPRQPQHF.

The CDR3 DNA reads as TGTGCCAGCTCACCGCGAGGGGAGGAAGAGACCCAGTACTTC. Protein product: CASSPRGEEETQYF. The V call is TRBV18, the J call TRBJ2-5; D perhaps matches TRBD2 (6 bases). Germline V gives CDR1 KGHSH, CDR2 LQKENI. V lost 3 bases and J lost 3, with 11 bases in between. The CDR3 has 14 residues. The variable domain in full, completed from reference TRBV18 and TRBJ2-5, reads NAGVMQNPRHLVRRRGQEARLRCSPMKGHSHVYWYRQLPEEGLKFMVYLQKENIIDESGMPKERFSAEFPKEGPSILRIQQVVRGDSAAYFCASSPRGEEETQYFGPGTRLLVL.

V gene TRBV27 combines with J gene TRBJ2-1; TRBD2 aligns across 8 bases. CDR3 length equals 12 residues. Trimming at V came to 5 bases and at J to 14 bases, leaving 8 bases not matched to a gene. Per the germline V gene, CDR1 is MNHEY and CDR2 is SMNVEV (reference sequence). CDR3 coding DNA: TGTGCCAGCAGTCCAGGACTAGCTTCCAAGTTCTTC. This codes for CASSPGLASKFF.

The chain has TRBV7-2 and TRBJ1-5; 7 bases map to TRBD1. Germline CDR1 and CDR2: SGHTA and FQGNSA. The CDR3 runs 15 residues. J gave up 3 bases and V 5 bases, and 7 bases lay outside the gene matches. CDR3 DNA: TGTGCCAGCAGCCCACGGGACAGCCCCAATCAGCCCCAGCATTTT. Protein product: CASSPRDSPNQPQHF.

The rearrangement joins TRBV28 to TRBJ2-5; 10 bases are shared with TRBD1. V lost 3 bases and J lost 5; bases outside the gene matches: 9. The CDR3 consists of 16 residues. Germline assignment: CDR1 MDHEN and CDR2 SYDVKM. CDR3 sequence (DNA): TGTGCCAGCAGTTTTTTAGGGACAGGGGATGAGGAGACCCAGTACTTC. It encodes CASSFLGTGDEETQYF.

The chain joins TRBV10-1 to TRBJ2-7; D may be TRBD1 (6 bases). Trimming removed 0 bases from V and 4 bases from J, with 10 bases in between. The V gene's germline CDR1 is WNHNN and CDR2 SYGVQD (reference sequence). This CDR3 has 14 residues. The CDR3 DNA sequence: TGCGCCAGCAGTGAGTCGGGACATCTTTACGAGCAGTACTTC. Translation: CASSESGHLYEQYF.

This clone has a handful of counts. This CDR3 is CASSSTGTPDTGELFF. For the CDR3, the DNA is TGCGCCAGCAGCTCTACCGGGACACCAGACACCGGGGAGCTGTTTTTT. V and J are TRBV5-1 and TRBJ2-2; TRBD1 might be the D (6 bases). The germline V gene encodes CDR1 SGHRS and CDR2 YFSETQ. The CDR3 is 16 amino acids. V was trimmed by 3 bases and J by 3 bases, leaving 15 bases between them.

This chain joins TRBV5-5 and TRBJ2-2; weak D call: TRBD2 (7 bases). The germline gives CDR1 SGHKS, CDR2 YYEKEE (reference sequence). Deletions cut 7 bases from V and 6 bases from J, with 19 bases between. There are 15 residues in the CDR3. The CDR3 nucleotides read TGTGCCAGCGAGGGGGGCGGGAGTACGTCCGGGGAGCTGTTTTTT. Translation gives CASEGGGSTSGELFF.

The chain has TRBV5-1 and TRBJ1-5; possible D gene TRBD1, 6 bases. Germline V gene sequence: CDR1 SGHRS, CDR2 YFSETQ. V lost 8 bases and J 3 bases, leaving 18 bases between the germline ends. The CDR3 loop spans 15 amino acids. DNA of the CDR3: TGCGCCAGTAGTCCAGGGGTGGGATTCAATCAGCCCCAGCATTTT. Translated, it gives CASSPGVGFNQPQHF.

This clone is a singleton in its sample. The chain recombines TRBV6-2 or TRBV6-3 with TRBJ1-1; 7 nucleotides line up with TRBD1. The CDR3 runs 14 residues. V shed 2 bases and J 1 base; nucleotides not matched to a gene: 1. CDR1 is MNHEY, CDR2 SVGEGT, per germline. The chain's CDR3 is CASSYTGANTEAFF. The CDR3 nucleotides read TGTGCCAGCAGTTACACAGGGGCGAACACTGAAGCTTTCTTT.

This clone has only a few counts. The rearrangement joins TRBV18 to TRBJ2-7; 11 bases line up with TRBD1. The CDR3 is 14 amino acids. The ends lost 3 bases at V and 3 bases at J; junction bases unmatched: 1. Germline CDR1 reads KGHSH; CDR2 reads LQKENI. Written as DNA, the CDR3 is TGTGCCAGCTCACCGGGGACAGGGGGCTACGAGCAGTACTTC. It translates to CASSPGTGGYEQYF.

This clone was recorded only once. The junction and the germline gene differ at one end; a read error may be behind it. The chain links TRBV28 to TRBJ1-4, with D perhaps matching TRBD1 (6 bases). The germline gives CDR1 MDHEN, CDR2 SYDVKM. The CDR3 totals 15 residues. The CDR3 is CASSTLTGLIGKLLF. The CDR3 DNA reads TGTGCCAGCAGTACCCTCACAGGGTTGATCGGAAAACTGCTTTTT.

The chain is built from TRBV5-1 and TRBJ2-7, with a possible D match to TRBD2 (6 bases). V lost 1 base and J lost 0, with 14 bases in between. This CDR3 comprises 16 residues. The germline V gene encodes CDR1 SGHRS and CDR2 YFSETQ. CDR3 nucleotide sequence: TGCGCCAGCAGCTTGACCCGGGGGAAACCCTCCTACGAGCAGTACTTC. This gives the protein CASSLTRGKPSYEQYF.

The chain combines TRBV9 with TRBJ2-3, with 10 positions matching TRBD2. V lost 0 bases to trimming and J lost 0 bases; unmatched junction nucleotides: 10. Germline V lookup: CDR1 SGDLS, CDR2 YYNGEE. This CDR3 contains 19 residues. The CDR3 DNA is TGTGCCAGCAGCGTAGCTACCCTAACTAGCGGGAAAAGCACAGATACGCAGTATTTT. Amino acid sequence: CASSVATLTSGKSTDTQYF.

The CDR3 nucleotides read TGTGCCAGCAGTTTCCACTCGGGACAGGGCTATGGCTACACCTTC. Translated, it gives CASSFHSGQGYGYTF. The chain uses TRBV28 and TRBJ1-2; 9 bases map to TRBD1. In germline, CDR1 is MDHEN, CDR2 SYDVKM. CDR3 length: 15 residues. J lost 4 bases, V lost 3 bases, and 6 bases had no gene match.

CDR3 coding DNA: TGTGCCAGCAGTTTATGGGAGGGGAATGAGCAGTTCTTC. As protein: CASSLWEGNEQFF. The gene calls are TRBV12-3 or TRBV12-4 and TRBJ2-1; 7 bases agree with TRBD2. The ends lost 2 bases at V and 7 bases at J; junction bases unmatched: 2. The CDR3 runs 13 residues.

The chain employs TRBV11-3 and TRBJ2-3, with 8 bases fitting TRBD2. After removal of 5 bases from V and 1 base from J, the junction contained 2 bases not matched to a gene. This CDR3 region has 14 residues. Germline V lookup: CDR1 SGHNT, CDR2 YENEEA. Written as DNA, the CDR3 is TGTGCCAGCAGCCTGACTAGCGGCACAGATACGCAGTATTTT. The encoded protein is CASSLTSGTDTQYF.

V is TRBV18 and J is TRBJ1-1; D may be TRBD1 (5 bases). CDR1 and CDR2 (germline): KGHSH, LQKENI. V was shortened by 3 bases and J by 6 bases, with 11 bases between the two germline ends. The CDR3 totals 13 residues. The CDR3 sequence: CASSPRQSPEAFF. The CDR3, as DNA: TGTGCCAGCTCACCCAGACAGAGCCCTGAAGCTTTCTTT.

The CDR3 is CASRWSGGFYYEQYF. DNA for the CDR3: TGTGCCAGCAGATGGAGCGGGGGGTTCTACTACGAGCAGTACTTC. J is TRBJ2-7 and V is TRBV6-5, with TRBD2 matching 9 bases. With V trimmed by 6 bases and J by 3 bases, 9 bases remained unmatched. Germline CDR1 MNHEY, CDR2 SVGAGI. The CDR3 has 15 residues.

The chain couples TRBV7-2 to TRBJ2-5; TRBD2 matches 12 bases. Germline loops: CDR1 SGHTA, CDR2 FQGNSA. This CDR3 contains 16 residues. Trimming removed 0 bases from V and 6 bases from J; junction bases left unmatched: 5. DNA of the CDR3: TGTGCCAGCAGCTTAGCGACTAGCGGGAGAAGGAAGACCCAGTACTTC. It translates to CASSLATSGRRKTQYF.

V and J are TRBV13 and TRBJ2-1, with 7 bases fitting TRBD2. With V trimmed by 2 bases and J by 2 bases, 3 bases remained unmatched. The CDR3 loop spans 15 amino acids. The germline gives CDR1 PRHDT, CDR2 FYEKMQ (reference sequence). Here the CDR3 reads CASSLSLAAYNEQFF. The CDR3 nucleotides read TGTGCCAGCAGCTTAAGCCTAGCGGCCTACAATGAGCAGTTCTTC.

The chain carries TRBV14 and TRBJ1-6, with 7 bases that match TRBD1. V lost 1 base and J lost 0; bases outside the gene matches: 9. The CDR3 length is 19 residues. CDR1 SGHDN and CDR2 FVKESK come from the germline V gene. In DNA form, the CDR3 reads TGTGCCAGCAGCCAAGCCTCGGGACAGTTCTTCTCCTATAATTCACCCCTCCACTTT. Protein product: CASSQASGQFFSYNSPLHF.

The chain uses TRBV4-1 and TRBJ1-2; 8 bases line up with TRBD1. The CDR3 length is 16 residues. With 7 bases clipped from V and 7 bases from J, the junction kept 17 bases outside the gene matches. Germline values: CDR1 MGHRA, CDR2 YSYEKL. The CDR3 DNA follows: TGCGCCAGCACCAAAGATCGGCTACAGGGGGGTAGTGGCTACACCTTC. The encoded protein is CASTKDRLQGGSGYTF.

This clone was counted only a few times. In nucleotides, the CDR3 is TGTGCCAGCTCACCCGCCTTGGCGGGGGCCGAGCAGTTCTTC. The encoded protein is CASSPALAGAEQFF. The chain recombines TRBV18 with TRBJ2-1, with D possibly being TRBD2 (7 bases). Trimming stripped 3 bases from V and 10 bases from J, with 16 bases between. Germline V gene lookup returns CDR1 KGHSH and CDR2 LQKENI. The CDR3 totals 14 residues.

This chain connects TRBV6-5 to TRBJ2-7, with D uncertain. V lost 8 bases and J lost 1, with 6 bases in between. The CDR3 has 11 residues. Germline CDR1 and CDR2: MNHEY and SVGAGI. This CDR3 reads CASEVSYEQYF. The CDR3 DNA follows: TGTGCCAGCGAGGTTTCCTACGAGCAGTACTTC.

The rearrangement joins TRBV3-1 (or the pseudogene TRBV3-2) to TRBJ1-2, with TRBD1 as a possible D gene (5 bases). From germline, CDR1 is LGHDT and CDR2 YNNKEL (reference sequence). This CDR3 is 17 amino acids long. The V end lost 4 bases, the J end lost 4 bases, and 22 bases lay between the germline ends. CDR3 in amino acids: CASSPPGDWGAGYGYTF. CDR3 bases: TGTGCCAGCAGCCCCCCGGGTGACTGGGGCGCTGGCTATGGCTACACCTTC.

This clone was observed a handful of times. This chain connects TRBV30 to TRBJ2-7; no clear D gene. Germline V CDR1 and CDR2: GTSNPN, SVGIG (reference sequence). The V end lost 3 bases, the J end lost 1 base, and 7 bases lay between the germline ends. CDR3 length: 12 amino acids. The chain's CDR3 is CAWRAVSYEQYF. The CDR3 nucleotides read TGTGCCTGGAGGGCAGTTTCCTACGAGCAGTACTTC. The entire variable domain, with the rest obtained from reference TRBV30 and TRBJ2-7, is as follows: SQTIHQWPATLVQPVGSPLSLECTVEGTSNPNLYWYRQAAGRGLQLLFYSVGIGQISSEVPQNLSASRPQDRQFILSSKKLLLSDSGFYLCAWRAVSYEQYFGPGTRLTVT.

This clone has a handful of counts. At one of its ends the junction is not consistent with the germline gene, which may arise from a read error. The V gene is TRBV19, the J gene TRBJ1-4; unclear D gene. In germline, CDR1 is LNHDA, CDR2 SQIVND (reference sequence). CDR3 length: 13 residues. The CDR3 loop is CASRKEEGEKLLF. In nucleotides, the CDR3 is TGTGCCAGTAGGAAGGAGGAGGGTGAAAAACTGCTTTTT.